Presented here are 27 T cell receptor beta chains from one specimen sequenced in a study of read filtering for tumor transcriptome and immune sequencing. This library used approximately 0.4 ug RNA and molecular barcoded adaptors spanning alpha/delta and beta/gamma chains. TCRdb fed the reads into MiXCR, producing one record per CDR3 protein. The data contain 20,000 to 25,000 distinct CDR3 sequences, roughly an eighth of them singletons. Sample: a population of CD138-negative cells sorted from bone marrow. These receptors were taken from a donor over 35 with multiple myeloma.

This clonotype was detected ten times or more. The rearrangement joins TRBV28 to TRBJ1-5; 12 bases are a match to TRBD1. V shed 7 bases and J 4 bases; nucleotides not matched to a gene: 14. The CDR3 spans 18 residues. Germline CDR1 is MDHEN and CDR2 is SYDVKM. The CDR3 sequence is CASTYSWRDRGLNQPQHF. The CDR3 DNA reads as TGTGCCAGCACCTACTCCTGGAGGGACAGGGGGCTTAATCAGCCCCAGCATTTT. Filled out from reference TRBV28 and TRBJ1-5, the complete variable domain reads DVKVTQSSRYLVKRTGEKVFLECVQDMDHENMFWYRQDPGLGLRLIYFSYDVKMKEKGDIPEGYSVSREKKERFSLILESASTNQTSMYLCASTYSWRDRGLNQPQHFGDGTRLSIL.

In its sample, this clonotype was seen many times. The chain carries TRBV27 and TRBJ1-5, with D maybe TRBD1 (6 bases). Trimming took off 6 bases at V and 6 bases at J, with 18 bases between the two ends. The CDR3 has 15 amino acids. Looked up from germline, CDR1 is MNHEY and CDR2 is SMNVEV (reference sequence). The CDR3 DNA sequence: TGTGCCAGCAGCCCGGGGGGGGGCGCGACTCAGCCCCAGCATTTT. It codes for CASSPGGGATQPQHF.

This clonotype has ten or more counts. The chain has TRBV29-1 and TRBJ2-2, with D maybe TRBD2 (7 bases). Germline V gene lookup returns CDR1 SQVTM and CDR2 ANQGSEA. The CDR3 has 12 residues. The CDR3: CASWGGLGELFF. In DNA, the CDR3 is TGCGCCTCCTGGGGGGGGCTCGGGGAGCTGTTTTTT.

This clonotype showed up many times. V is TRBV11-2 and J is TRBJ2-5; possibly TRBD2 for D (5 bases). V lost 3 bases, J lost 5 bases, and 16 bases lay in between. The germline gives CDR1 SGHAT, CDR2 FQNNGV. CDR3 size: 15 residues. The CDR3: CASSFGEIPRETQYF. The CDR3 nucleotides read TGTGCCAGCAGCTTTGGGGAGATCCCGCGGGAGACCCAGTACTTC.

On this clonotype: It may be a read error: a sequence one base away is much more abundant. The rearrangement uses TRBV14 and TRBJ2-2; TRBD1 might be the D (5 bases). This CDR3 spans 15 amino acids. Trimming took 1 base from V and 7 from J, leaving 13 bases between them. From germline, CDR1 is SGHDN and CDR2 FVKESK. The CDR3 region is CASSQGLQVNGELFF. As DNA, the CDR3 is TGTGCCAGCAGCCAAGGTCTACAGGTCAACGGGGAGCTGTTTTTT.

This clonotype was counted at least ten times. This chain joins TRBV19 and TRBJ1-5; tentative D call: TRBD1 (5 bases). The length of the CDR3 is 16 residues. Germline values: CDR1 LNHDA, CDR2 SQIVND (reference sequence). Trimming shortened V by 4 bases and J by 2 bases, and 15 bases separated the two germline ends. The CDR3 region has the DNA TGTGCCAGTAGTACCCCGGAAGGGACGGGCAATCAGCCCCAGCATTTT. It yields the protein CASSTPEGTGNQPQHF.

This clonotype was observed at least ten times. The gene calls are TRBV27 and TRBJ2-3, with 8 positions matching TRBD1. V lost 10 bases to trimming and J lost 0 bases; unmatched junction nucleotides: 6. Germline-derived CDR1 and CDR2 are MNHEY and SMNVEV (reference sequence). The length of the CDR3 is 14 residues. CDR3 coding DNA: TGTGCCATTCGACAGGGGCATAGCACAGATACGCAGTATTTT. Its protein is CAIRQGHSTDTQYF.

This clonotype was observed at least ten times. DNA for the CDR3: TGTGCCAGCAGTTATGACAGGGCCTACGAGCAGTACTTC. This encodes CASSYDRAYEQYF. The chain joins TRBV6-6 to TRBJ2-7, with 7 bases identical to TRBD1. V lost 3 bases, J lost 2 bases, and 1 base stayed unmatched. This CDR3 region has 13 residues. In germline, CDR1 is MNHNY, CDR2 SVGAGI (reference sequence).

This clonotype appeared many times. The chain joins TRBV28 to TRBJ1-2; D perhaps matches TRBD1 (5 bases). The V gene lost 4 bases and the J gene lost 2 bases, with 5 bases spanning the gap. CDR3 length: 12 amino acids. Germline CDR1 MDHEN, CDR2 SYDVKM. The CDR3, as DNA: TGTGCCAGCAGTTGGGACAACTATGGCTACACCTTC. This translates into CASSWDNYGYTF.

In this sample, this clonotype turned up many times. The chain is built from TRBV20-1 and TRBJ2-3; 10 nucleotides align to TRBD2. Trimming took 8 bases from V and 8 from J; bases not matched to a gene: 13. The CDR3 runs 14 residues. Germline V gives CDR1 DFQATT, CDR2 SNEGSKA (reference sequence). The CDR3 region is CSTRTSGPLGTQYF. The CDR3 bases are TGCAGTACCAGGACTAGCGGACCCTTGGGTACGCAGTATTTT.

The sample holds many counts of this clonotype. A much more abundant neighbour one base away suggests this may be a read error. The chain carries TRBV29-1 and TRBJ2-1, with TRBD2 matching 7 bases. Germline CDR1 SQVTM, CDR2 ANQGSEA. The V gene end was trimmed by 2 bases and the J gene end by 12 bases; junction bases not matched to a gene: 13. The CDR3 extends over 14 amino acids. The CDR3 region is CSVESAGVQSGQFF. The CDR3 DNA reads TGCAGCGTTGAATCTGCGGGAGTTCAGAGTGGGCAGTTCTTC.

Concerning this clonotype: Since a much larger clone is just one base distant, this may be a read error. As the CDR3 is not closed by the conserved phenylalanine or tryptophan, this likely results from a read error. This rearrangement joins TRBV28 to TRBJ2-1; 8 bases map to TRBD2. Germline assignment: CDR1 MDHEN and CDR2 SYDVKM. The CDR3 covers 14 residues. J gave up 4 bases and V 5 bases, and 4 bases lay outside the gene matches. The CDR3 nucleotides read TGTGCCAGCAGTCTTAGCGGGAATTACAATGAGCAGTTCCTC. Protein product: CASSLSGNYNEQFL.

Ten or more counts support this clonotype. A junction boundary mismatches the germline segment, possibly from a read error. V gene TRBV6-1 combines with J gene TRBJ1-5; D ambiguous. The CDR3 covers 11 residues. Germline CDR1 MNHNS, CDR2 SASEGT. The CDR3: CASSEIMAVWF. CDR3 DNA sequence: TGTGCCAGCAGTGAAATTATGGCAGTCTGGTTT.

This clonotype has only a few counts. The chain has TRBV15 and TRBJ2-5, with D possibly matching TRBD2 (6 bases). CDR1 and CDR2 from the germline V gene are LNHNV and YYDKDF (reference sequence). This CDR3 is built from 15 residues. Trimming shortened V by 4 bases and J by 5 bases, and 17 bases separated the two germline ends. CDR3 coding DNA: TGTGCCACCAGCACGCGGGACGGATCGCAGGAGACCCAGTACTTC. It is translated as CATSTRDGSQETQYF. Using reference TRBV15 and TRBJ2-5 for the parts outside the CDR3, the full variable domain is DAMVIQNPRYQVTQFGKPVTLSCSQTLNHNVMYWYQQKSSQAPKLLFHYYDKDFNNEADTPDNFQSRRPNTSFCFLDIRSPGLGDTAMYLCATSTRDGSQETQYFGPGTRLLVL.

The sample holds many counts of this clonotype. The chain carries TRBV11-2 and TRBJ2-1; TRBD2 aligns across 10 bases. Germline V gene sequence: CDR1 SGHAT, CDR2 FQNNGV. With V trimmed by 0 bases and J by 8 bases, 7 bases remained unmatched. The CDR3 extends over 16 amino acids. CDR3 residues: CASSLDRLAGVDEQFF. The CDR3 bases are TGTGCCAGCAGCTTAGATCGGCTAGCGGGAGTCGATGAGCAGTTCTTC.

A remark on this clonotype: A much bigger clone sits one base away, suggesting this may be a read error. The J gene is TRBJ1-1, the V gene TRBV5-1, with TRBD1 matching over 10 bases. Per germline, CDR1 SGHRS and CDR2 YFSETQ. The CDR3 has 14 residues. This CDR3 is CASSWGTGDTEALF. CDR3 coding DNA: TGCGCCAGCAGCTGGGGGACAGGGGACACTGAAGCTCTCTTT.

By share of the sample, this clonotype is medium-sized. V gene TRBV20-1 combines with J gene TRBJ2-1; perhaps TRBD1 as D (5 bases). There are 14 residues in the CDR3. Germline assignment: CDR1 DFQATT and CDR2 SNEGSKA (reference sequence). Trimming pared 2 bases from V and 0 bases from J, leaving 8 bases between. CDR3 in DNA: TGCAGTGCTAGACAGGGCAGCTCCTACAATGAGCAGTTCTTC. It translates to CSARQGSSYNEQFF.

This clonotype showed up just a few times. Possible read error: a much larger clone is one base away. J is TRBJ2-7 and V is TRBV20-1, with 14 bases lining up with TRBD2. V lost 6 bases to trimming and J lost 1 base; unmatched junction nucleotides: 8. Looked up from germline, CDR1 is DFQATT and CDR2 is SNEGSKA (reference sequence). The CDR3 runs 16 residues. The CDR3 region has the DNA TGCAGTGCGGGGACTAGCGGGAGTCTATCTTCCTACGAGCAGTACTTC. Encoded protein: CSAGTSGSLSSYEQYF.

This clonotype has a handful of counts. The J gene is TRBJ2-2, the V gene TRBV19; D gene unclear. Germline V gene data show CDR1 as LNHDA and CDR2 as SQIVND (reference sequence). CDR3 length: 13 amino acids. The V gene lost 4 bases and the J gene lost 3 bases, with 6 bases spanning the gap. The CDR3 spells CASSRLDTGELFF. Written as DNA, the CDR3 is TGTGCCAGTAGTAGACTGGACACCGGGGAGCTGTTTTTT.

Regarding this clonotype: The germline gene is not matched at one end of the junction; a read error may be the cause. This chain uses TRBV7-9 with TRBJ2-5, with D tentatively TRBD1 or TRBD2 (6 bases each). The length of the CDR3 is 13 residues. Per germline, CDR1 SEHNR and CDR2 FQNEAQ (reference sequence). CDR3 sequence (DNA): TGTGCCAGCAGCTTAGATTCATACGGGGGCCCGGACTTC. Amino acid sequence: CASSLDSYGGPDF.

This clonotype was observed at least ten times. The chain uses TRBV6-2 or TRBV6-3 and TRBJ1-4; no definite D call. The CDR3 consists of 11 residues. CDR1 is MNHEY, CDR2 SVGEGT, per germline. The V gene lost 4 bases and the J gene lost 8 bases, with 5 bases spanning the gap. The CDR3 DNA follows: TGTGCCAGCAGTTGGAAAGAAAAACTGTTTTTT. Translation gives CASSWKEKLFF.

Ten or more counts support this clonotype. This rearrangement joins TRBV29-1 to TRBJ2-1; D not resolved. Germline CDR1 reads SQVTM; CDR2 reads ANQGSEA. Trimming left V 4 bases short and J 9 bases short, with 4 bases between. The CDR3 has 9 amino acids. The CDR3 reads CSVGPEQFF. CDR3 in DNA: TGCAGCGTTGGGCCTGAGCAGTTCTTC.

Ten or more counts support this clonotype. The rearrangement links TRBV20-1 to TRBJ2-5; 9 nucleotides agree with TRBD1. The CDR3 spans 15 residues. Germline lookup yields CDR1 DFQATT and CDR2 SNEGSKA (reference sequence). V trimming: 5 bases; J trimming: 5 bases; junction bases outside the gene matches: 12. CDR3 sequence: CSAYPGTGTQETQYF. The CDR3 DNA follows: TGCAGTGCTTATCCCGGGACAGGGACTCAGGAGACCCAGTACTTC.

With respect to this clonotype: This may stem from a read error, because a much larger clone lies one nucleotide away. The V and J genes are TRBV10-2 and TRBJ1-1; D is unresolved. CDR3 length equals 14 residues. Trimming pared 1 base from V and 1 base from J, leaving 7 bases between. Germline CDR1 reads WSHSY; CDR2 reads SAAADI. The CDR3 nucleotides read TGCGCCAGCAGTGAGTTCACAGAGAACACTGAAGCTTTCTTT. This gives the protein CASSEFTENTEAFF.

Of note for this clonotype: One base away lies a much larger clone, so this may be a sequencing read error. The DNA for the CDR3 is TGCAGTGCTAGAGATAACGTATGGAGGGGGTACACAGGTACGCAGTATTTT. Translated, it gives CSARDNVWRGYTGTQYF. The J gene is TRBJ2-3, the V gene TRBV20-1, with D possibly being TRBD1 or TRBD2 (6 bases each). The CDR3 loop spans 17 amino acids. Looked up from germline, CDR1 is DFQATT and CDR2 is SNEGSKA (reference sequence).

On this clonotype: Given a much more abundant clone one base away, this may be a read error. The chain employs TRBV7-2 and TRBJ2-3; 9 bases are shared with TRBD2. Per germline, CDR1 SGHTA and CDR2 FQGNSA. The CDR3 loop spans 15 amino acids. The CDR3 DNA is TGTGACAGCAGCCCAATAGCGGGAGGCACAGATACGCAGTATTTT. Encoded protein: CDSSPIAGGTDTQYF.

This clonotype has ten or more counts. This chain links TRBV19 with TRBJ2-7; 14 bases are shared with TRBD2. Germline trimming cut 5 bases from V and 5 bases from J; bases unmatched to any gene: 11. Germline CDR1 and CDR2: LNHDA and SQIVND (reference sequence). This CDR3 has 17 amino acids. CDR3: CASSLPGLAGVKHEQYF. CDR3 sequence (DNA): TGTGCCAGTAGTCTCCCGGGACTAGCGGGAGTGAAGCACGAGCAGTACTTC.